This TCR beta chain is drawn from a study of blood T cell repertoires in COVID-19 (dated by TCRdb to 2020 to 2022). Background for the entire study: Samples from collaborators originated in the United States, Italy and Spain and spanned both the acute and convalescent phases of COVID-19. The material from the prospective study consisted of cDNA or gDNA derived from T cells, B-cell-depleted T cells, or PBMCs. The dataset comprised deeply sampled blood TCRbeta repertoires from subjects exposed to, actively infected with, or recovered from COVID-19. A freely available public database, intended as a resource for researchers studying the immune response to SARS-CoV-2, is where the repertoires were released. The samples were drawn from the first 160 participants of the ongoing ImmuneRACE study and from 950 to 1,500 subjects provided by 6 global collaborators. A de-identified subject ID, COVID-19 status, age in years and sex were almost always included in the sample metadata. HLA class I and class II types, where available, came from metadata supplied by the sample provider rather than from assay-based typing. The paper as a whole reports these results and caveats: The amount of clinical and demographic metadata varied by source and participant and was provided uncurated.

Details on this clone: No antigen is known for it. The sample holds no much larger clone one base away, and base qualities are not on file.

Reading from cysteine to phenylalanine, the CDR3 counts 15 amino acids. Only CDR3 DNA remains: 45 bases, in frame from the first base. Via the germline V gene, CDR1 is KGHSH and CDR2 LQKENI. V sheds 3 bases and J sheds 2 bases, leaving 13 bases between their ends. The immunoSEQ Assay, a bias-controlled multiplex PCR, was used to amplify TCRbeta CDR3 regions from genomic DNA. The paper's processing steps were these. Nucleated cell counts per sample were estimated from amplification of reference gene primers within the assay. Sequence reads were collapsed and filtered to measure the absolute abundance of every unique TCRbeta CDR3 rearrangement. For each sample, productive Simpson clonality was calculated as the square root of Simpson's diversity index over productive rearrangements. TCRdb took this table from immuneACCESS and kept in-frame rearrangements with V and J called. Such tables lack part of the clones; where checked against another copy, unresolved V genes explain under half of the gap, and the rest is unexplained. V, J and clone size are those of that table, while D and trimming were read from the DNA. Across this sample there are more than 65,000 clones, with approximately 89% seen only once. The top ten constitute roughly 5% of the sample.

Whole blood was collected in K2EDTA tubes by collaborating institutions according to the institutions' own protocols. Collaborator samples were shipped for TCRbeta analysis as frozen whole blood, isolated PBMCs, or DNA extracted from either sample type. The TCR was taken from a man aged 80 or over with acute or convalescent COVID-19. Sequencing was carried out using peripheral blood. The chain joins TRBV18 to TRBJ1-1; a tentative D call is TRBD1 (6 bases match). The CDR3: CASSPPGHLNTEAFF. The nucleotide sequence is given as TGTGCCAGCTCACCCCCGGGACACCTTAACACTGAAGCTTTCTTT.